This T cell receptor (beta chain) was obtained from a study of blood T cell repertoires in COVID-19. V gave up 4 bases and J gave up 2 bases, with 24 bases separating them. Looked up from germline, CDR1 is KGHSH and CDR2 is LQKENI. The CDR3 is 19 residues long. TCRdb keeps only in-frame clones here, not all; method: immunoSEQ multiplex PCR. The sample has fewer than 40,000 clones; 75% to 85% are singletons. The source of this sequence is a man in his 70s with acute or convalescent COVID-19. The sequenced sample consisted of peripheral blood. The chain joins TRBV18 to TRBJ2-1; D possibly corresponds to TRBD2 (7 bases). The CDR3 DNA reads TGTGCCAGCTCACTCCCTCCCCAGAAAGGGGGAGGGACCTACAATGAGCAGTTCTTC. Encoded protein: CASSLPPQKGGGTYNEQFF.